This record covers a single T cell receptor beta chain. This record belongs to a study of long-term antiretroviral therapy in people with HIV. The length of the CDR3 is 15 residues. Germline loops: CDR1 LNHDA, CDR2 SQIVND (reference sequence). V lost 6 bases and J 3 bases, leaving 14 bases between the germline ends. The run of the v3.0 immunoSEQ assay was at survey level. Produced via immunoSEQ multiplex PCR; TCRdb's table is partial and in-frame only. The sample yields under 25,000 clones, 85% to 95% seen once. The sample here was unsorted PBMCs, taken 7.6 years after starting antiretroviral therapy. This clonotype was obtained from a woman between 40 and 50 years old with HIV. This rearrangement joins TRBV19 to TRBJ2-2, with D possibly being TRBD1 (6 bases). DNA for the CDR3: TGTGCCAGTAGAGACGTACAGGGATACACCGGGGAGCTGTTTTTT. This translates into CASRDVQGYTGELFF. Using reference TRBV19 and TRBJ2-2 for the parts outside the CDR3, the full variable domain is DGGITQSPKYLFRKEGQNVTLSCEQNLNHDAMYWYRQDPGQGLRLIYYSQIVNDFQKGDIAEGYSVSREKKESFPLTVTSAQKNPTAFYLCASRDVQGYTGELFFGEGSRLTVL.